The T cell receptor beta chain described here comes from a study of blood T cell repertoires in COVID-19. Overall study: The United States, Italy and Spain were the sources of the acute and convalescent COVID-19 samples. Sample material is recorded as cDNA or gDNA derived from T cells, B-cell-depleted T cells, or PBMCs.

V lost 2 bases to trimming and J lost 0 bases, with 20 bases between them. In germline, CDR1 is LNHNV, CDR2 YYDKDF (reference sequence). This CDR3 comprises 19 residues. Under the authors' procedure: Nucleated cell number was recorded as an estimate derived from reference gene primer amplification. Here immunoSEQ multiplex PCR was the method, and the copy in TCRdb shows in-frame clones only, minus some. D and trimming come from the DNA, and the V and J calls and clone size come from that table. The sample has roughly 260,000 clones, about 88% seen once; the top ten hold approximately 4%. This clonotype originated in a man in his sixties who had recovered from COVID-19. The rearrangement links TRBV15 to TRBJ2-4, with D hard to call. Specimen: peripheral blood. The CDR3 loop is CATSRRFPPVPLAKNIQYF. DNA for the CDR3: TGTGCCACCAGCAGACGTTTCCCCCCGGTACCACTAGCCAAAAACATTCAGTACTTC.